This TCR beta chain was found in a study of blood T cell repertoires in COVID-19. Per the germline V gene, CDR1 is MNHNY and CDR2 is SVGAGI (reference sequence). Losses at the gene ends were 2 bases for V and 7 bases for J; bases not matched to a gene: 4. The CDR3 spans 13 residues. The table came from immunoSEQ multiplex PCR; TCRdb's copy has only in-frame clones and leaves some out. The repertoire consists of roughly 68,000 clones, with roughly 83% occurring once and the leading ten covering roughly 18%. This chain joins TRBV6-6 and TRBJ1-2; 7 bases map to TRBD1. The clonotype comes from a woman older than 75 with acute or convalescent COVID-19. The sequenced sample was peripheral blood. CDR3: CASSYAGQIGYTF. The CDR3 DNA sequence: TGTGCCAGCAGTTACGCGGGACAGATTGGCTACACCTTC.